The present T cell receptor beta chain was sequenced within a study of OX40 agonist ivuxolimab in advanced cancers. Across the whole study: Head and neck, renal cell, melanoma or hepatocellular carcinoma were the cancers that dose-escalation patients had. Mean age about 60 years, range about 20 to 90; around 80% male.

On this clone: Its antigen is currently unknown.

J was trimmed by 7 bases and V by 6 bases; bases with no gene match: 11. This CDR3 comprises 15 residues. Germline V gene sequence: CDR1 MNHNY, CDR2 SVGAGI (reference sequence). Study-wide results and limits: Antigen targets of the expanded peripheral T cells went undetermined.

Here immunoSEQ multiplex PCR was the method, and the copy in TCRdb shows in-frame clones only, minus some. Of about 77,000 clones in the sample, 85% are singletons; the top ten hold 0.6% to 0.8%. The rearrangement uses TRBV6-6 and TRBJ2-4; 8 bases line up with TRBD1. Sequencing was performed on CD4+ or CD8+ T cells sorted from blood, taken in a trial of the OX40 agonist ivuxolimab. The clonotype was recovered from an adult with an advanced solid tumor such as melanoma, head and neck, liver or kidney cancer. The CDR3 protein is CASSHTRDRLNIQYF. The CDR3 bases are TGTGCCAGCAGCCACACCCGGGACAGGCTTAACATTCAGTACTTC.